Below are 23 T cell receptor beta chains sequenced from a single sample in a study of TIL therapy for anti-PD-1-resistant metastatic lung cancer (dated by TCRdb to the early 2020s). Reading the label with the study, this specimen's time point is: pre-treatment sample, taken before nivolumab and TIL therapy. The baseline tumor samples were excised metastases, mostly pleural nodules or supraclavicular lymph nodes, taken from the same resection that was used to grow TIL. Using bias-controlled multiplex PCR with the immunoSEQ v3 hsTCRB kit, the TCR beta CDR3 regions were amplified from genomic DNA. TCRdb took over this immuneACCESS table, retaining in-frame rearrangements with V and J assigned. Such tables are incomplete; in checked studies, under half of the missing clones stem from an unresolved V gene, and the remainder is unexplained. Within this sample are about 95,000 clones, with about 71% of them counted one time only. The ten largest make up roughly 9.7% of the sample.

The sample here was tumor tissue, taken at baseline. These receptors were collected from a person between 30 and 80 years old with non-small cell lung cancer.

The chain employs TRBV27 and TRBJ2-7; 10 bases agree with TRBD1. There are 16 residues in the CDR3. The ends lost 3 bases at V and 3 bases at J; junction bases unmatched: 8. CDR1 and CDR2 (germline): MNHEY, SMNVEV (reference sequence). CDR3 sequence: CASSLRGQGMYYEQYF. In nucleotides, the CDR3 is TGTGCCAGCAGTTTGAGGGGACAGGGGATGTACTACGAGCAGTACTTC.

CDR3 bases: TGCAGTGCTAGGTTCGAGGGTGAGCAGTTCTTC. It is translated as CSARFEGEQFF. This rearrangement joins TRBV20-1 to TRBJ2-1; weak D call: TRBD2 (5 bases). Germline V gene sequence: CDR1 DFQATT, CDR2 SNEGSKA (reference sequence). Trimming left V 3 bases short and J 9 bases short, with 9 bases between. CDR3 length: 11 amino acids.

The J gene is TRBJ2-1, the V gene TRBV6-5; 11 nucleotides align to TRBD2. Germline V gives CDR1 MNHEY, CDR2 SVGAGI. The length of the CDR3 is 15 residues. J was trimmed by 7 bases and V by 6 bases; bases with no gene match: 8. The CDR3 sequence: CASRETSGIGNEQFF. Written as DNA, the CDR3 is TGTGCCAGCAGGGAGACTAGCGGGATAGGGAATGAGCAGTTCTTC.

This clone was counted only a few times. The rearrangement joins TRBV5-5 to TRBJ2-2; tentatively, D is TRBD1 or TRBD2 (5 bases each). This CDR3 is built from 16 residues. Trimming cost V 1 base and J 1 base, with 11 bases left between them. In germline, CDR1 is SGHKS, CDR2 YYEKEE (reference sequence). The CDR3 DNA reads as TGTGCCAGCAGCTTGAGCGGTGACAGGAACACCGGGGAGCTGTTTTTT. This gives the protein CASSLSGDRNTGELFF.

This chain joins TRBV12-3 or TRBV12-4 and TRBJ2-3; D gene uncertain. V lost 6 bases and J lost 4, with 8 bases in between. This CDR3 comprises 12 residues. CDR3 protein: CASSRFPDTQYF. The CDR3 nucleotides are TGTGCCAGCAGCCGATTCCCAGATACGCAGTATTTT.

J is TRBJ1-1 and V is TRBV7-2; D is ambiguous. Germline loops: CDR1 SGHTA, CDR2 FQGNSA. Trimming left V 3 bases short and J 0 bases short, with 5 bases between. There are 13 residues in the CDR3. This CDR3 is CASSFFMNTEAFF. CDR3 DNA sequence: TGTGCCAGCAGCTTCTTCATGAACACTGAAGCTTTCTTT.

This clone appeared a single time. The V gene is TRBV2, the J gene TRBJ2-7; TRBD1 might be the D (6 bases). The germline V gene encodes CDR1 SNHLY and CDR2 FYNNEI. V was shortened by 6 bases and J by 2 bases, with 14 bases between the two germline ends. The CDR3 is 14 amino acids. The CDR3 region is CASSPPDSAYEQYF. CDR3 DNA sequence: TGTGCCAGCAGCCCGCCGGACAGTGCCTACGAGCAGTACTTC.

The chain carries TRBV4-2 and TRBJ2-7, with TRBD2 as a possible D gene (5 bases). This CDR3 spans 13 amino acids. V lost 0 bases to trimming and J lost 8 bases, with 11 bases between them. Germline V lookup: CDR1 LGHNA, CDR2 YNFKEQ. The CDR3 region is CASSQDRGTQQYF. Here the CDR3 DNA reads TGTGCCAGCAGCCAAGATCGGGGAACCCAGCAGTACTTC.

The CDR3 reads CASSQAAGEAYNEQFF. The CDR3 region has the DNA TGCGCCAGCAGCCAGGCCGCGGGAGAGGCGTACAATGAGCAGTTCTTC. This chain links TRBV4-1 with TRBJ2-1; 7 bases fit TRBD2. CDR3 length: 16 amino acids. The germline V gene encodes CDR1 MGHRA and CDR2 YSYEKL. V dropped 3 bases and J dropped 4; count of bases not matched to a gene: 9.

J is TRBJ2-1 and V is TRBV11-3, with D perhaps matching TRBD2 (5 bases). The germline V gene has CDR1 SGHNT and CDR2 YENEEA. The V and J ends lost 2 bases and 2 bases respectively, with 13 bases between them. The CDR3 totals 16 residues. CDR3: CASSLRTSGTYNEQFF. In DNA form, the CDR3 reads TGTGCCAGCAGCTTACGAACGAGCGGAACCTACAATGAGCAGTTCTTC.

This clone was recorded only once. The chain carries TRBV5-1 and TRBJ2-5; D ambiguous. Germline V lookup: CDR1 SGHRS, CDR2 YFSETQ. This CDR3 region has 15 residues. V shed 3 bases and J shed 5 bases, with 17 bases lying between them. The CDR3 DNA sequence: TGCGCCAGCAGCTCCCTTCTAGAAGGTGCCGAGACCCAGTACTTC. Translation gives CASSSLLEGAETQYF.

The genes are TRBV18 and TRBJ1-5; maybe TRBD1 (6 bases). The CDR3 spans 14 residues. Germline lookup yields CDR1 KGHSH and CDR2 LQKENI. V gave up 5 bases and J gave up 6 bases, with 14 bases separating them. CDR3 nucleotides: TGTGCCAGCTCAGCACAGGGAGAGCCTCAGCCCCAGCATTTT. Its protein product is CASSAQGEPQPQHF.

Only one count was recorded for this clone. The chain links TRBV19 to TRBJ1-1, with D possibly matching TRBD1 (5 bases). The CDR3 runs 14 residues. V was pared by 6 bases and J by 4 bases, with 15 bases between. Germline CDR1 reads LNHDA; CDR2 reads SQIVND (reference sequence). This chain's CDR3 is CASSWTFGGTEAFF. The CDR3 coding sequence is TGTGCCAGTAGCTGGACCTTCGGGGGCACTGAAGCTTTCTTT.

Comments on this clone: Different DNA sequences within this sample yield the same CDR3. This chain links TRBV9 with TRBJ2-7, with 10 bases fitting TRBD1. J lost 2 bases, V lost 2 bases, and 1 base had no gene match. The CDR3 is 14 amino acids. The germline V gene has CDR1 SGDLS and CDR2 YYNGEE. The CDR3 loop reads CASSVGQGAYEQYF. In DNA form, the CDR3 reads TGTGCCAGCAGCGTCGGACAGGGGGCCTACGAGCAGTACTTC.

The chain's CDR3 is CAIRDRVGNTIYF. CDR3 coding DNA: TGTGCCATCAGGGACAGGGTTGGAAACACCATATATTTT. The V and J genes are TRBV10-3 and TRBJ1-3; 8 nucleotides align to TRBD1. The germline gives CDR1 ENHRY, CDR2 SYGVKD. The CDR3 is 13 residues long. The junction had 1 base not matched to a gene; V was cut back by 6 bases and J by 3 bases.

V and J are TRBV27 and TRBJ2-7; D gene ambiguous. The CDR3 covers 14 residues. The germline V gene encodes CDR1 MNHEY and CDR2 SMNVEV (reference sequence). V was pared by 3 bases and J by 2 bases, with 11 bases between. The CDR3 sequence is CASSFKPETYEQYF. The CDR3 DNA sequence: TGTGCCAGCAGTTTCAAGCCAGAGACCTACGAGCAGTACTTC.

V gene TRBV4-3 combines with J gene TRBJ2-6; D remains unclear. The CDR3 is 16 residues long. Trimming took off 1 base at V and 0 bases at J, with 7 bases between the two ends. CDR1 is LGHNA, CDR2 YSLEER, per germline. The CDR3 is CASSQGLFSGANVLTF. The CDR3 DNA reads as TGCGCCAGCAGCCAAGGACTGTTCTCTGGGGCCAACGTCCTGACTTTC.

The chain employs TRBV27 and TRBJ2-7; 12 nucleotides line up with TRBD2. V lost 4 bases, J lost 5 bases, and 12 bases stayed unmatched. Germline V gene sequence: CDR1 MNHEY, CDR2 SMNVEV (reference sequence). CDR3 length equals 17 residues. The CDR3 protein is CASSSLMTSGRLNEQYF. The CDR3 bases are TGTGCCAGCAGTTCCCTTATGACTAGCGGGAGATTAAACGAGCAGTACTTC.

The V and J genes are TRBV4-2 and TRBJ1-4; tentative D call: TRBD1 (5 bases). Germline CDR1 is LGHNA and CDR2 is YNFKEQ. With 3 bases removed from V and 8 bases from J, the gap between germline ends came to 16 bases. The CDR3 runs to 15 residues. CDR3 sequence: CASSHPGAREEKLFF. The CDR3 DNA sequence: TGTGCCAGCAGCCATCCCGGGGCCCGAGAGGAAAAACTGTTTTTT.

V is TRBV6-1 and J is TRBJ1-5; a weak D match, TRBD1 (6 bases). V was pared by 4 bases and J by 2 bases, with 21 bases between. CDR1 is MNHNS and CDR2 is SASEGT in the germline V gene. The CDR3 sequence is 18 residues long. The CDR3 nucleotides read TGTGCCAGCAGTGCCCAAGGGAACAGGGCCATTGGCAATCAGCCCCAGCATTTT. Encoded protein: CASSAQGNRAIGNQPQHF.

The rearrangement uses TRBV2 and TRBJ2-5; D ambiguous. From germline, CDR1 is SNHLY and CDR2 FYNNEI. Trimming took off 5 bases at V and 5 bases at J, with 21 bases between the two ends. This CDR3 spans 16 amino acids. CDR3 loop: CASSSKAGSSRETQYF. DNA of the CDR3: TGTGCCAGCAGTTCTAAAGCCGGTAGCTCCAGGGAGACCCAGTACTTC.

The chain carries TRBV9 and TRBJ2-2, with D perhaps matching TRBD1 or TRBD2 (5 bases each). The germline V gene encodes CDR1 SGDLS and CDR2 YYNGEE. Trimming removed 1 base from V and 0 bases from J, with 7 bases in between. The CDR3 sequence is 15 residues long. The chain's CDR3 is CASSVLGANTGELFF. The CDR3, as DNA: TGTGCCAGCAGCGTACTGGGGGCGAACACCGGGGAGCTGTTTTTT.

The chain is built from TRBV18 and TRBJ2-2; 13 bases match TRBD2. This CDR3 is 17 amino acids long. In germline, CDR1 is KGHSH, CDR2 LQKENI. The junction had 8 bases not matched to a gene; V was cut back by 2 bases and J by 8 bases. In DNA, the CDR3 is TGTGCCAGCTCACCAAATGGACTAGCGGGAGTGGCGGGGGAGCTGTTTTTT. The encoded protein is CASSPNGLAGVAGELFF.